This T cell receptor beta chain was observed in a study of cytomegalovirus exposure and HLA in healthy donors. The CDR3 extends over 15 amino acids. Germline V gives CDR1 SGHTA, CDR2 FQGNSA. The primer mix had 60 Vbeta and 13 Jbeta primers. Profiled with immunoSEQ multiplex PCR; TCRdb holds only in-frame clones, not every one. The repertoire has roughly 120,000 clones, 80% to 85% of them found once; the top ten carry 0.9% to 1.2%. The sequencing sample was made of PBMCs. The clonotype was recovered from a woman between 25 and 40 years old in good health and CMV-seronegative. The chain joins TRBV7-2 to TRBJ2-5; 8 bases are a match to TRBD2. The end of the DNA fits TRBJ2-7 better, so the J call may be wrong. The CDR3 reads CASSPGGAGEYEQYF. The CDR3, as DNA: TGTGCCAGCAGCCCGGGGGGAGCGGGAGAGTACGAGCAGTACTTC.